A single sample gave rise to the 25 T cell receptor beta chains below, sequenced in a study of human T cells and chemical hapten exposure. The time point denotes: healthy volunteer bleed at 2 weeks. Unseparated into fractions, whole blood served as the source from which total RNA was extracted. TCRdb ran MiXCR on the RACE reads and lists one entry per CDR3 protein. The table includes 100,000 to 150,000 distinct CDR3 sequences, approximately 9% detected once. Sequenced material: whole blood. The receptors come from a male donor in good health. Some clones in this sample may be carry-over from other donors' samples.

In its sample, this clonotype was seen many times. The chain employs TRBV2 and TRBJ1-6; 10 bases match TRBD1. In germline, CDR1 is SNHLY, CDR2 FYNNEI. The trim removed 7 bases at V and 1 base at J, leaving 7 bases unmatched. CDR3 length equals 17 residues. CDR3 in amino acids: CASNPTGGGSYNSPLHF. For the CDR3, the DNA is TGTGCCAGCAACCCGACAGGGGGCGGATCCTATAATTCACCCCTCCACTTT.

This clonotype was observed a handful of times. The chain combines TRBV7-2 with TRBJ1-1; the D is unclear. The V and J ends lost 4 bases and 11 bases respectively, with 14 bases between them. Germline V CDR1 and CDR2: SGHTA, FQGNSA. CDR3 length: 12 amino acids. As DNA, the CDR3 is TGTGCCAGCAGCTCCCCGTTAGAGACGGCTTTCTTT. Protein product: CASSSPLETAFF.

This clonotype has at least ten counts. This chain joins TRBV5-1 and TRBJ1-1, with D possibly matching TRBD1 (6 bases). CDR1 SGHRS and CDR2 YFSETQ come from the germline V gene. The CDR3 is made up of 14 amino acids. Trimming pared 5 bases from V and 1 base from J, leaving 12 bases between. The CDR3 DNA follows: TGCGCCAGCAGTCCCCAGACAGGGAACACTGAAGCTTTCTTT. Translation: CASSPQTGNTEAFF.

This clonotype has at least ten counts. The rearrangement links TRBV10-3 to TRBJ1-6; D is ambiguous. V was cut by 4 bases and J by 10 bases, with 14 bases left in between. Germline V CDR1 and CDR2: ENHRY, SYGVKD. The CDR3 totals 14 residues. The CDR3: CAISGPGSESPLHF. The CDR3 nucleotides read TGTGCCATCAGTGGGCCGGGTAGTGAATCACCCCTCCACTTT.

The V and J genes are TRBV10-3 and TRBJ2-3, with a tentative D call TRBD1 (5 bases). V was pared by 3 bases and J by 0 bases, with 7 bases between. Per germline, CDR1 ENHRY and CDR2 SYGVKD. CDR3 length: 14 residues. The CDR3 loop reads CAISDQGSTDTQYF. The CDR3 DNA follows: TGTGCCATCAGTGACCAGGGTAGCACAGATACGCAGTATTTT.

The CDR3 loop is CASAQGLSKNIQYF. CDR3 sequence (DNA): TGTGCCAGCGCTCAGGGACTGTCCAAAAACATTCAGTACTTC. The genes are TRBV2 and TRBJ2-4; a possible D gene is TRBD2 (6 bases). Germline CDR1 SNHLY, CDR2 FYNNEI. This CDR3 spans 14 amino acids. Trimming took off 8 bases at V and 2 bases at J, with 13 bases between the two ends.

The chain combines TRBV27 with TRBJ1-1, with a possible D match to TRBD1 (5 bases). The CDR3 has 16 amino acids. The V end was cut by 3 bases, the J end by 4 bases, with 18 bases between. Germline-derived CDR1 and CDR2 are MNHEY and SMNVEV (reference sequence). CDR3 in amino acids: CASSFRRGGSSTEAFF. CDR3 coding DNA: TGTGCCAGCAGTTTTCGCCGGGGCGGGAGCAGCACTGAAGCTTTCTTT.

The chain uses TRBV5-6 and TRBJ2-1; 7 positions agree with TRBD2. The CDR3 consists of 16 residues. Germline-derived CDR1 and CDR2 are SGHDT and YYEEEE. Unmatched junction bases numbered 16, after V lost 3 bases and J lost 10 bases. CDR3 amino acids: CASSSMVGGLAGEQFF. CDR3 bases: TGTGCCAGCAGCTCTATGGTCGGGGGGTTGGCGGGAGAGCAGTTCTTC.

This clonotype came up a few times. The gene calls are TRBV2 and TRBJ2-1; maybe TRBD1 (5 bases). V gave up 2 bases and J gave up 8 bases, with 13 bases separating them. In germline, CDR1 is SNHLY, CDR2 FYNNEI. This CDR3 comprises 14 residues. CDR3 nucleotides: TGTGCCAGCAGTGAAACAGGCTACCGCGATGAGCAGTTCTTC. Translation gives CASSETGYRDEQFF. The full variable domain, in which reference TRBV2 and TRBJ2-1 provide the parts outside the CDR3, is EPEVTQTPSHQVTQMGQEVILRCVPISNHLYFYWYRQILGQKVEFLVSFYNNEISEKSEIFDDQFSVERPDGSNFTLKIRSTKLEDSAMYFCASSETGYRDEQFFGPGTRLTVL.

The chain's CDR3 is CASSLRDFNQPQHF. In nucleotides, the CDR3 is TGTGCCAGCAGCCTAAGGGACTTTAATCAGCCCCAGCATTTT. The rearrangement links TRBV12-3 or TRBV12-4 to TRBJ1-5; D may be TRBD1 (5 bases). There are 14 residues in the CDR3. Trimming shortened V by 6 bases and J by 4 bases, and 13 bases separated the two germline ends.

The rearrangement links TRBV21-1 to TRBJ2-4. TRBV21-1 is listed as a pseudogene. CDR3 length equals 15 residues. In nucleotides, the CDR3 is TGTGCCAGCAGCGCGTACCTTGGGGCCAAAAACATTCAGTACTTC. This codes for CASSAYLGAKNIQYF.

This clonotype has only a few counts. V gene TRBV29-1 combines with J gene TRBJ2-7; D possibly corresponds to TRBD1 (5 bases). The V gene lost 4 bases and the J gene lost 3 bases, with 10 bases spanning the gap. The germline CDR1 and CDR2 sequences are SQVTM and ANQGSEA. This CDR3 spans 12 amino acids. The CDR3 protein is CSVATGDYEQYF. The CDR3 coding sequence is TGCAGCGTTGCAACAGGAGACTACGAGCAGTACTTC.

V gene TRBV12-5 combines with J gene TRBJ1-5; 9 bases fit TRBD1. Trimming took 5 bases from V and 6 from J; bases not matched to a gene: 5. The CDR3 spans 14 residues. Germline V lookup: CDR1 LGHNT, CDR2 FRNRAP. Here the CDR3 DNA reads TGTGCTAGTGGTGCACAGGGGGCCGCTCAGCCCCAGCATTTT. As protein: CASGAQGAAQPQHF.

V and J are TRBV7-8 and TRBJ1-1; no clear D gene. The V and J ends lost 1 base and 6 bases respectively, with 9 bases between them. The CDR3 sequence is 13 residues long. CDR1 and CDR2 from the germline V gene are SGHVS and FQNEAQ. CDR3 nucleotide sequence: TGTGCCAGCAGCTTAGGAGGAGATGCTGAAGCTTTCTTT. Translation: CASSLGGDAEAFF.

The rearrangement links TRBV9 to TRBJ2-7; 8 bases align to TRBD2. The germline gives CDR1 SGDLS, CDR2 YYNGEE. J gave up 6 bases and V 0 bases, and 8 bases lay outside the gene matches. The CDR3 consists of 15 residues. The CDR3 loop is CASSVEGSGRSEQYF. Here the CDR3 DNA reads TGTGCCAGCAGCGTAGAAGGCAGCGGGAGATCCGAGCAGTACTTC. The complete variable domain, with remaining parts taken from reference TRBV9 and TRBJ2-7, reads DSGVTQTPKHLITATGQRVTLRCSPRSGDLSVYWYQQSLDQGLQFLIQYYNGEERAKGNILERFSAQQFPDLHSELNLSSLELGDSALYFCASSVEGSGRSEQYFGPGTRLTVT.

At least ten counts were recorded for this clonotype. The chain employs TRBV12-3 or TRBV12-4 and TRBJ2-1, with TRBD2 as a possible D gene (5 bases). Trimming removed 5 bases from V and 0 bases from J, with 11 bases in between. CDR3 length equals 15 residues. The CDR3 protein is CASSTTIRSYNEQFF. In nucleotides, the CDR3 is TGTGCCAGCAGTACGACTATCCGCTCCTACAATGAGCAGTTCTTC.

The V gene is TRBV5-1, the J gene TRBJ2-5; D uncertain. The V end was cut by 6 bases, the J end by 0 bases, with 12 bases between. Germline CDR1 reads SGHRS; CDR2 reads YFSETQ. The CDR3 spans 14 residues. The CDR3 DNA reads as TGCGCCAGCAACTGGAACTCTAACCAAGAGACCCAGTACTTC. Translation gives CASNWNSNQETQYF.

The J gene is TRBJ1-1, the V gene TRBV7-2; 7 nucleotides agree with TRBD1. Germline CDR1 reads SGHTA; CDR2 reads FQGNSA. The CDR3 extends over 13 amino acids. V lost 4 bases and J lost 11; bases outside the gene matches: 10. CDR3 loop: CASSSGTALEAFF. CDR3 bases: TGTGCCAGCAGCTCCGGGACAGCCCTTGAGGCTTTCTTT.

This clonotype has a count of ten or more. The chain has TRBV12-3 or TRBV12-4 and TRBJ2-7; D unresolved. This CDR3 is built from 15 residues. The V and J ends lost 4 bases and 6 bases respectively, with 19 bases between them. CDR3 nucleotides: TGTGCCAGCAGTTCTCGACCCCCTAACTCGGGCGAGCAGTACTTC. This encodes CASSSRPPNSGEQYF.

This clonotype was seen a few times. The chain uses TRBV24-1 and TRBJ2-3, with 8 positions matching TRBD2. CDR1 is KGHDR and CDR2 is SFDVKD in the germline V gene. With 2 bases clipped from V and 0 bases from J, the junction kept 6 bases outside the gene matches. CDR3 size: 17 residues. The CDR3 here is CATSDSGSGASTDTQYF. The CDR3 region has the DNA TGTGCCACCAGTGATTCAGGTAGCGGGGCCAGCACAGATACGCAGTATTTT.

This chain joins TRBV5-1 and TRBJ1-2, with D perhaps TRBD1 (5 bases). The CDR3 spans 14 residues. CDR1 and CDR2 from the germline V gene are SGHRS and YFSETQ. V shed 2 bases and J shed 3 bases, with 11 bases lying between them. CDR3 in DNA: TGCGCCAGCAGCTTCCAGGGCAGGGACTATGGCTACACCTTC. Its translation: CASSFQGRDYGYTF.

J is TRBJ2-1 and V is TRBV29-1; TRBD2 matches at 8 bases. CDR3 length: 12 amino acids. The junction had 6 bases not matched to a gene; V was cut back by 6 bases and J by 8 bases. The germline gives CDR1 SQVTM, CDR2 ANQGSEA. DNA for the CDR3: TGCAGCGTCGGGAGGGGGGCCGATGAGCAGTTCTTC. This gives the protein CSVGRGADEQFF.

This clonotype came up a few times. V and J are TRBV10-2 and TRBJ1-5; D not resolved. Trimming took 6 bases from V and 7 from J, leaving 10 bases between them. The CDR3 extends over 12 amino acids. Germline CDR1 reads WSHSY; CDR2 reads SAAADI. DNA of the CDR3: TGCGCCAGCAGCCTATTTTCCCAGCCCCAGCATTTT. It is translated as CASSLFSQPQHF.

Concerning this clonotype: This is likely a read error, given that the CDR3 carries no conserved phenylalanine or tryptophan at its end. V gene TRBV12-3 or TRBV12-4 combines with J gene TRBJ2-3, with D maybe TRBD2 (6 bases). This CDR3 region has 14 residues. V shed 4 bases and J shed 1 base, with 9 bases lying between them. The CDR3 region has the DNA TGTGCCAGCAGTTACGGGAGTCGCACAGATACGCAGTATTAT. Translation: CASSYGSRTDTQYY.

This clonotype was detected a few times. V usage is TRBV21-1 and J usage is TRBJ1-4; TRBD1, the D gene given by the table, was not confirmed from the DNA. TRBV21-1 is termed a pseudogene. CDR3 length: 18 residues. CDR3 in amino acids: CASSPRLGQGASNEKLFF. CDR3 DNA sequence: TGTGCCAGCAGCCCCAGGCTGGGACAGGGGGCATCTAATGAAAAACTGTTTTTT.